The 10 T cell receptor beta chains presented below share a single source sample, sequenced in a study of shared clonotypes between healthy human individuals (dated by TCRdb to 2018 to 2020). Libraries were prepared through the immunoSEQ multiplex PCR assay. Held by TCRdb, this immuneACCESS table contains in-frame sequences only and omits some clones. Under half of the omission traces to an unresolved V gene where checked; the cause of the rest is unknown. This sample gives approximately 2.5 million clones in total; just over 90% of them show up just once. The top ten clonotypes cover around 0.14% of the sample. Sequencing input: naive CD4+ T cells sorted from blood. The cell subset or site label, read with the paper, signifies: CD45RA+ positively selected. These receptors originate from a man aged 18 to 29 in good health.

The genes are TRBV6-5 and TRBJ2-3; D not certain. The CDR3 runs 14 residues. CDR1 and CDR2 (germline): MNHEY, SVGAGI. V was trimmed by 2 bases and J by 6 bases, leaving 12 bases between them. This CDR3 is CASSYRVGSDTQYF. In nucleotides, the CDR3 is TGTGCCAGCAGTTACCGCGTAGGGTCTGATACGCAGTATTTT.

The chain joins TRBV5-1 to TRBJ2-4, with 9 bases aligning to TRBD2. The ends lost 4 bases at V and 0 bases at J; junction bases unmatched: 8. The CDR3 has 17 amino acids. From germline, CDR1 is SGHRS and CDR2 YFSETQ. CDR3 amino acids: CASSTIAGEGAKNIQYF. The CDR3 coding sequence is TGCGCCAGCAGCACCATAGCGGGAGAGGGAGCCAAAAACATTCAGTACTTC.

This CDR3 reads CASSSGTSGGPSTDTQYF. The CDR3 DNA reads TGCGCCAGCAGCTCGGGGACTAGCGGGGGGCCTAGCACAGATACGCAGTATTTT. The rearrangement uses TRBV5-1 and TRBJ2-3, with 15 bases lining up with TRBD2. The CDR3 covers 18 residues. The V gene end was trimmed by 3 bases and the J gene end by 0 bases; junction bases not matched to a gene: 5. CDR1 and CDR2 from the germline V gene are SGHRS and YFSETQ.

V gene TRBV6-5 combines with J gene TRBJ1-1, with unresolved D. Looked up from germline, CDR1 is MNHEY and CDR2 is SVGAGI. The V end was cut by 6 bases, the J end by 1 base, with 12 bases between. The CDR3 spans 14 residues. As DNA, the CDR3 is TGTGCCAGCAGCCGTTCGGCAGCGAACACTGAAGCTTTCTTT. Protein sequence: CASSRSAANTEAFF.

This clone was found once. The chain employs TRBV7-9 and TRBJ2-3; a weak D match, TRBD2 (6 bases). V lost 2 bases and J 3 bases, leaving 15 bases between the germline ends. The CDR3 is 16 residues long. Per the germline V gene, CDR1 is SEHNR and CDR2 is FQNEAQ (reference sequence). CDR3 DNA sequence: TGTGCCAGCAGCTTAATAAGGGGACTGCAGACAGATACGCAGTATTTT. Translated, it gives CASSLIRGLQTDTQYF. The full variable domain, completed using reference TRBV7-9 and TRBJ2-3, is DTGVSQNPRHKITKRGQNVTFRCDPISEHNRLYWYRQTLGQGPEFLTYFQNEAQLEKSRLLSDRFSAERPKGSFSTLEIQRTEQGDSAMYLCASSLIRGLQTDTQYFGPGTRLTVL.

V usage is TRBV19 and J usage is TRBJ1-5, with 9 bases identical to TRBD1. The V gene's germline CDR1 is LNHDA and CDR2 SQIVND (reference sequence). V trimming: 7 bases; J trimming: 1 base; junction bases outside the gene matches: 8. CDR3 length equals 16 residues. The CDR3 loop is CASTWTGTGSNQPQHF. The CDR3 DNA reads TGTGCCAGTACTTGGACCGGGACAGGGAGCAATCAGCCCCAGCATTTT.

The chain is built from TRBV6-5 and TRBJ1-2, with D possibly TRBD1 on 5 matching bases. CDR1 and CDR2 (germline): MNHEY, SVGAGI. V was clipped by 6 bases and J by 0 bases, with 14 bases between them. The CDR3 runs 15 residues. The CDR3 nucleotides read TGTGCCAGCAGACGAAACGGGGACCCTAACTATGGCTACACCTTC. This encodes CASRRNGDPNYGYTF.

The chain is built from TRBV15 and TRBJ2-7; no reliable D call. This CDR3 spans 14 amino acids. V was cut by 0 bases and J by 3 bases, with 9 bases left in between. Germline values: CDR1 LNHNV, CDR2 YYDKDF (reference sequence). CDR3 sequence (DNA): TGTGCCACCAGCAGAGAGGGTAGCTTCTACGAGCAGTACTTC. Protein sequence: CATSREGSFYEQYF.

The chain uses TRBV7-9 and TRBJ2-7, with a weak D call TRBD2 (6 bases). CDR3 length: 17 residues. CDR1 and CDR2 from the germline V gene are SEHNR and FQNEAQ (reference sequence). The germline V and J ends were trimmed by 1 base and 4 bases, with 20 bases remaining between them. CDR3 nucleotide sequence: TGTGCCAGCAGCTTAGATGGGGGGTCAGGGCGAAATTACGAGCAGTACTTC. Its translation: CASSLDGGSGRNYEQYF.

CDR3 sequence (DNA): TGTGCCAGCAGTGATATAGGGGGAACGCAGTATTTT. Its translation is CASSDIGGTQYF. The V call is TRBV2, the J call TRBJ2-3, with D tentatively TRBD1 (6 bases). Between the trimmed V and J ends, which lost 3 bases and 9 bases, there was a span of 10 bases. The CDR3 loop spans 12 amino acids. Per the germline V gene, CDR1 is SNHLY and CDR2 is FYNNEI.